This passage covers 9 T cell receptor beta chains from one sample sequenced in a study of T cells after somatic rescue of genetic block. Clones were read by immunoSEQ multiplex PCR, and TCRdb kept only the in-frame ones, dropping some. The table has 67,000 or so clones, around 90% seen once. Sequenced sample: peripheral blood mononuclear cells (PBMCs). Source of these receptors: a man aged 25-45 years.

The chain is built from TRBV28 and TRBJ2-7; tentatively, D is TRBD2 (6 bases). Trimming pared 5 bases from V and 3 bases from J, leaving 14 bases between. The CDR3 has 14 amino acids. CDR1 and CDR2 from the germline V gene are MDHEN and SYDVKM. Here the CDR3 reads CASSPAGTVYEQYF. CDR3 nucleotide sequence: TGTGCCAGCAGTCCAGCCGGGACTGTCTACGAGCAGTACTTC.

Remarks on this clone: The junction shows a germline mismatch at one end, possibly a read error. J is TRBJ1-5 and V is TRBV18; no reliable D call. The germline gives CDR1 KGHSH, CDR2 LQKENI. This CDR3 contains 13 residues. CDR3 bases: TGTGCCAGCTCACCCGTGGCGAATCGGCCCCAGCATTTT. It is translated as CASSPVANRPQHF.

V gene TRBV6-5 combines with J gene TRBJ1-4; D is unresolved. Germline assignment: CDR1 MNHEY and CDR2 SVGAGI. The ends were cut back, 7 bases at V and 7 bases at J, with 19 bases in the middle. The length of the CDR3 is 15 residues. The CDR3 region is CASTSRTILGEKLFF. DNA for the CDR3: TGTGCCAGCACCAGTAGGACCATCTTGGGTGAAAAACTGTTTTTT.

This chain uses TRBV21-1 with TRBJ1-1. TRBV21-1 is designated a pseudogene. CDR3 length equals 16 residues. CDR3 bases: TGTGCCAGCAGCAACCTGCGGGGACCGGATCCCACTGAAGCTTTCTTT. Amino acids: CASSNLRGPDPTEAFF.

This clone is medium-sized in the sample. This chain links TRBV21-1 with TRBJ1-4; the D call in the table, TRBD1, was not verified against the DNA. TRBV21-1 is noted as a pseudogene. This CDR3 contains 14 residues. This chain's CDR3 is CASSSGTVNEKLFF. CDR3 sequence (DNA): TGTGCCAGCAGCTCCGGGACAGTTAATGAAAAACTGTTTTTT.

The chain carries TRBV7-2 and TRBJ2-7, with 9 bases aligning to TRBD1. This CDR3 contains 14 residues. CDR1 and CDR2 (germline): SGHTA, FQGNSA. J lost 6 bases, V lost 5 bases, and 8 bases had no gene match. The CDR3, as DNA: TGTGCCAGCAGCCTCCCGGGACAGGGTTTCGAGCAGTACTTC. Its protein is CASSLPGQGFEQYF.

This chain joins TRBV18 and TRBJ2-5; either TRBD1 or TRBD2 may supply D (6 bases each). The CDR3 is 19 amino acids. Trimming left V 1 base short and J 1 base short, with 22 bases between. Germline CDR1 reads KGHSH; CDR2 reads LQKENI. This CDR3 is CASSPQTLRGATPQETQYF. CDR3 coding DNA: TGTGCCAGCTCACCACAGACCCTGAGGGGGGCGACTCCCCAAGAGACCCAGTACTTC.

The chain combines TRBV5-1 with TRBJ1-1; TRBD1 is a possible D gene (6 bases). This CDR3 comprises 16 residues. Trimming removed 5 bases at V and 4 bases at J, with 21 bases between. CDR1 SGHRS and CDR2 YFSETQ come from the germline V gene. The CDR3 spells CASSSSAGGRGTEAFF. CDR3 coding DNA: TGCGCCAGCAGTTCCTCTGCCGGGGGCAGGGGCACTGAAGCTTTCTTT.

DNA for the CDR3: TGTGCCAGCAGCTCCCAGGGGAACACCGGGGAGCTGTTTTTT. Protein product: CASSSQGNTGELFF. The chain recombines TRBV11-3 with TRBJ2-2; possible D gene TRBD1, 5 bases. V was cut by 4 bases and J by 1 base, with 7 bases left in between. The V gene's germline CDR1 is SGHNT and CDR2 YENEEA. The CDR3 runs 14 residues.